The next 4 T cell receptor beta chains were all read from a single sample in a study of human T cells and chemical hapten exposure. TCRdb re-analysed the RACE reads in MiXCR, keeping a single row per CDR3 protein. Of about 71,000 distinct CDR3 sequences in the sample, 11% were seen once. Time point in this sample: patch test 3, about 24 weeks after DPC sensitization. The treatment is: therapeutic diphenylcyclopropenone sensitization with weekly scalp DPC. The sample was whole blood, taken in connection with sensitization to the hapten diphenylcyclopropenone (DPC). Every receptor here comes from a woman aged 50 to 65 with alopecia areata. Some clones in this sample may be carry-over from other donors' samples.

This clonotype was observed many times. The chain employs TRBV11-2 and TRBJ2-1, with TRBD2 identical over 10 bases. The junction had 10 bases not matched to a gene; V was cut back by 3 bases and J by 5 bases. The CDR3 sequence is 17 residues long. Germline CDR1 SGHAT, CDR2 FQNNGV. CDR3 loop: CASSFRASGGKNNEQFF. The CDR3 DNA sequence: TGTGCCAGCAGCTTTCGGGCTAGCGGGGGTAAAAACAATGAGCAGTTCTTC.

Only a few counts were recorded for this clonotype. This rearrangement joins TRBV19 to TRBJ1-5; D is undetermined. Germline assignment: CDR1 LNHDA and CDR2 SQIVND (reference sequence). V shed 0 bases and J shed 3 bases, with 9 bases lying between them. This CDR3 is 15 amino acids long. The CDR3 spells CASSIEGSLNQPQHF. The DNA for the CDR3 is TGTGCCAGTAGTATAGAAGGGTCACTCAATCAGCCCCAGCATTTT.

This clonotype occurred many times. V and J are TRBV2 and TRBJ2-7; D uncertain. Per germline, CDR1 SNHLY and CDR2 FYNNEI. The length of the CDR3 is 14 residues. Trimming removed 6 bases at V and 5 bases at J, with 17 bases between. CDR3 DNA: TGTGCCAGCAGCCGCCGGAGTGCAGAAAACGAGCAGTACTTC. Translated: CASSRRSAENEQYF.

In this sample, this clonotype turned up once. A junction boundary mismatches the germline segment, possibly from a read error. The chain employs TRBV12-3 or TRBV12-4 and TRBJ2-1; TRBD2 matches at 8 bases. The CDR3 spans 16 residues. CDR3: CASSLIGTRLRNEQIF. The CDR3 DNA follows: TGTGCCAGCAGTTTAATTGGGACTAGGCTTAGGAATGAGCAGATCTTC.